This paragraph reports one TCR beta chain. Its antigen has not been determined. The sample holds no much larger clone one base away, and base qualities are not on file. The entry originates in a study of technical replicates of blood from four donors (dated by TCRdb to about 2017). Library construction relied on the immunoSEQ multiplex PCR assay. TCRdb provides this immuneACCESS table in a form limited to in-frame rearrangements. Some clones are lacking; in checked studies, under half of them reflect an unresolved V gene, and why the rest are absent is not known. This sample gives 60,000 or so clones in total; around nine tenths of them show up just once. The ten largest clonotypes hold 5.2% of the sample. V and J lose 5 bases and 4 bases, and a span of 9 bases separates them. CDR1 and CDR2 were assigned from the germline V gene (reference sequence) as GTSNPN and SVGIG. From its cysteine to its phenylalanine, the CDR3 spans 13 amino acids. The DNA shown is the 39-base CDR3, in frame from base 1.

The chain uses TRBV30 and TRBJ2-6; the D gene is not confidently resolved. Sequenced input: PBMCs. This TCR was recovered from a human donor in good health. Some clones in this sample may be carry-over from other donors' samples. The CDR3 is CAWSSLGANVLTF. The DNA reads TGTGCCTGGTCCTCGTTAGGGGCCAACGTCCTGACTTTC.